Following are 28 T cell receptor beta chains from one sample sequenced in a study of blood T cells in healthy people across ages. Primed by a sample-barcoded 5' primer and a J-beta primer mix, a second PCR proceeded for roughly 7 to 11 cycles. TCRdb reprocessed the 5' RACE reads with MiXCR, giving one entry per CDR3 protein. The sample holds hundreds of thousands of distinct CDR3 sequences, under 30% seen once. This sample also appeared in a second study, on T cells of mothers and their children.

Sequenced material: blood. The receptors here all came from a boy under 18 in good health.

The CDR3 spells CASSQDLGGELFF. The DNA for the CDR3 is TGTGCCAGCAGCCAAGATCTTGGCGGGGAGCTGTTTTTT. V usage is TRBV3-1 and J usage is TRBJ2-2; D is undetermined. The CDR3 loop spans 13 amino acids. Trimming took off 0 bases at V and 7 bases at J, with 6 bases between the two ends. Germline V gene lookup returns CDR1 LGHDT and CDR2 YNNKEL (reference sequence).

In its sample, this clonotype was seen a few times. The chain combines TRBV28 with TRBJ2-5, with 12 bases that match TRBD2. The J call is in doubt because the DNA end fits TRBJ2-7 better. The CDR3 extends over 15 amino acids. From germline, CDR1 is MDHEN and CDR2 SYDVKM. The CDR3 bases are TGTGCCAGCATCGCCGGACTAGCGGGGACTCGCGAGCAGTACTTC. The encoded protein is CASIAGLAGTREQYF.

The rearrangement links TRBV28 to TRBJ1-2, with 8 bases aligning to TRBD1. Germline CDR1 is MDHEN and CDR2 is SYDVKM. V lost 6 bases and J lost 6; bases outside the gene matches: 6. CDR3 length equals 13 residues. The CDR3 DNA follows: TGTGCCAGCAGCCGACAGGGGCCTCATGGCTACACCTTC. Amino acids: CASSRQGPHGYTF.

V usage is TRBV27 and J usage is TRBJ2-5; TRBD2 aligns across 14 bases. Germline CDR1 reads MNHEY; CDR2 reads SMNVEV (reference sequence). The CDR3 consists of 15 residues. The trim removed 4 bases at V and 4 bases at J, leaving 2 bases unmatched. The CDR3 region has the DNA TGTGCCAGCAGTTATGGGACTAGCGGGAGAGAGACCCAGTACTTC. Residues: CASSYGTSGRETQYF.

This clonotype turned up a few times. V is TRBV6-6 and J is TRBJ2-7; weak D call: TRBD1 (5 bases). This CDR3 comprises 14 residues. The V end was cut by 2 bases, the J end by 5 bases, with 13 bases between. From germline, CDR1 is MNHNY and CDR2 SVGAGI (reference sequence). CDR3 sequence reads: CASSYRQGNHEQYF. CDR3 in DNA: TGTGCCAGCAGTTACAGGCAGGGAAACCACGAGCAGTACTTC.

The CDR3 DNA sequence: TGTGCCAGCAGCAAAGCTAGGACGCGACGAACGTACGAGCAGTACTTC. The encoded protein is CASSKARTRRTYEQYF. The V and J genes are TRBV21-1 and TRBJ2-7. TRBV21-1 is marked as a pseudogene. The CDR3 loop spans 16 amino acids.

The chain joins TRBV2 to TRBJ2-2; TRBD2 matches 9 bases. The V and J ends lost 3 bases and 1 base, in that order; junction bases with no gene match: 6. CDR3 length: 17 residues. Germline lookup yields CDR1 SNHLY and CDR2 FYNNEI. Here the CDR3 reads CASSDMSSGMNTGELFF. The CDR3 coding sequence is TGTGCCAGCAGTGATATGTCTAGCGGGATGAACACCGGGGAGCTGTTTTTT.

The genes are TRBV11-2 and TRBJ2-5; TRBD1 or TRBD2 may be the D gene (5 bases each). Trimming removed 5 bases at V and 2 bases at J, with 12 bases between. Germline loops: CDR1 SGHAT, CDR2 FQNNGV. The CDR3 is made up of 14 amino acids. The DNA of the CDR3 is TGTGCCAGCAGCACCGGGACGGGTCAAGAGACCCAGTACTTC. This sequence encodes CASSTGTGQETQYF.

This clonotype was observed a handful of times. V gene TRBV20-1 combines with J gene TRBJ1-4; D is undetermined. V lost 2 bases to trimming and J lost 5 bases, with 18 bases between them. CDR3 length: 16 amino acids. In germline, CDR1 is DFQATT, CDR2 SNEGSKA (reference sequence). CDR3 loop: CSARSQYRTENEKLFF. CDR3 in DNA: TGCAGTGCTAGATCCCAATATCGGACGGAGAATGAAAAACTGTTTTTT.

Only a few counts were recorded for this clonotype. V and J are TRBV20-1 and TRBJ2-5; 8 nucleotides align to TRBD2. CDR1 is DFQATT, CDR2 SNEGSKA, per germline (reference sequence). This CDR3 is 16 amino acids long. Trimming removed 0 bases from V and 0 bases from J; junction bases left unmatched: 6. The CDR3 DNA follows: TGCAGTGCTAGAGATCCATCGGGGGGGGACCAAGAGACCCAGTACTTC. Encoded protein: CSARDPSGGDQETQYF.

The chain employs TRBV6-2 or TRBV6-3 and TRBJ2-1, with D hard to call. This CDR3 comprises 13 residues. V was cut by 6 bases and J by 8 bases, with 14 bases left in between. Germline assignment: CDR1 MNHEY and CDR2 SVGEGT. DNA of the CDR3: TGTGCCAGCAGCAATCCATGGAACGATGAGCAGTTCTTC. Protein sequence: CASSNPWNDEQFF.

This clonotype was counted between two and nine times. This chain joins TRBV7-8 and TRBJ2-7; D possibly corresponds to TRBD2 (5 bases). Per the germline V gene, CDR1 is SGHVS and CDR2 is FQNEAQ. The length of the CDR3 is 14 residues. The germline V and J ends were trimmed by 0 bases and 4 bases, with 10 bases remaining between them. The CDR3 here is CASSLADFRYEQYF. The DNA for the CDR3 is TGTGCCAGCAGCTTAGCGGACTTTCGATACGAGCAGTACTTC.

This clonotype was detected only a few times. The chain links TRBV6-5 to TRBJ1-6; no clear D gene. The CDR3 spans 13 residues. The germline CDR1 and CDR2 sequences are MNHEY and SVGAGI. The V end lost 7 bases, the J end lost 7 bases, and 11 bases lay between the germline ends. The CDR3 DNA reads TGTGCCAGCAAGGACTCGGGCAATTCACCCCTCCACTTT. It specifies CASKDSGNSPLHF.

This clonotype has only a few counts. The chain has TRBV14 and TRBJ2-1; 12 positions agree with TRBD2. This CDR3 has 22 amino acids. Germline CDR1 and CDR2: SGHDN and FVKESK. J gave up 0 bases and V 1 base, and 16 bases lay outside the gene matches. CDR3 DNA: TGTGCCAGCAGCCAAGTCTTTCCGCGGCTAGCGGGGGGGCCTTGCTCCTACAATGAGCAGTTCTTC. This sequence encodes CASSQVFPRLAGGPCSYNEQFF.

This clonotype was found a few times. The J gene is TRBJ1-6, the V gene TRBV11-2; D gene unclear. The length of the CDR3 is 12 residues. V dropped 3 bases and J dropped 6 bases, with 3 bases sitting between them. Germline V gives CDR1 SGHAT, CDR2 FQNNGV. CDR3 loop: CASSFPNSPLHF. The CDR3 DNA follows: TGTGCCAGCAGCTTCCCTAATTCACCCCTCCACTTT.

The V and J genes are TRBV14 and TRBJ2-2; D gene ambiguous. Trimming left V 1 base short and J 3 bases short, with 12 bases between. Per the germline V gene, CDR1 is SGHDN and CDR2 is FVKESK. The CDR3 spans 16 residues. The CDR3 DNA reads as TGTGCCAGCAGCCAAGTACCCCCCCGCGACACCGGGGAGCTGTTTTTT. Amino acids: CASSQVPPRDTGELFF.

Here the CDR3 reads CASSFSGGLAFSREQFF. CDR3 DNA sequence: TGTGCCAGCAGTTTCTCCGGCGGACTAGCCTTCTCCCGTGAGCAGTTCTTC. The J gene is TRBJ2-5, the V gene TRBV12-3 or TRBV12-4; 8 positions agree with TRBD2. With the DNA end fitting TRBJ2-1 better, the J assignment may be wrong. CDR3 size: 17 residues.

This clonotype was counted a few times. The CDR3, as DNA: TGTGCCAGCAGCGAGACACCACCACGGGGCGCCGGGGAGCTGTTTTTT. It specifies CASSETPPRGAGELFF. The rearrangement links TRBV7-2 to TRBJ2-2, with D perhaps given as TRBD1 or TRBD2 (5 bases each). The CDR3 is 16 residues long. V lost 5 bases, J lost 6 bases, and 19 bases lay in between. Germline V gives CDR1 SGHTA, CDR2 FQGNSA.

The rearrangement uses TRBV12-3 or TRBV12-4 and TRBJ2-1; unclear D gene. With 0 bases removed from V and 8 bases from J, the gap between germline ends came to 11 bases. CDR3 length: 14 residues. The CDR3 spells CASSLAGLGYEQFF. CDR3 DNA: TGTGCCAGCAGTTTAGCGGGATTGGGGTATGAGCAGTTCTTC.

J is TRBJ2-7 and V is TRBV3-1, with D possibly TRBD1 on 6 matching bases. Per germline, CDR1 LGHDT and CDR2 YNNKEL (reference sequence). V gave up 4 bases and J gave up 0 bases, with 16 bases separating them. The CDR3 is made up of 16 amino acids. CDR3 nucleotides: TGTGCCAGCAGCCCTCTCAACAGGGTACTCTCCTACGAGCAGTACTTC. Its translation: CASSPLNRVLSYEQYF.

For this clonotype: One end of the junction fails to match germline, which may point to a read error. The CDR3 loop reads CASGLRGVYGYTF. The CDR3 nucleotides read TGTGCCAGCGGTTTAAGAGGGGTTTATGGCTACACCTTC. The chain employs TRBV28 and TRBJ1-2; tentative D call: TRBD1 (5 bases). This CDR3 spans 13 amino acids. The germline CDR1 and CDR2 sequences are MDHEN and SYDVKM.

This clonotype was detected only a few times. The CDR3 here is CATSPRQGRADTQYF. CDR3 DNA: TGTGCCACCAGTCCCAGACAGGGTCGCGCAGATACGCAGTATTTT. The J gene is TRBJ2-3, the V gene TRBV24-1; 7 bases match TRBD1. The J segment lost 4 bases and the V segment lost 6 bases, leaving 9 bases of the junction unmatched. The germline V gene encodes CDR1 KGHDR and CDR2 SFDVKD. CDR3 length equals 15 residues.

This clonotype was counted between two and nine times. V gene TRBV20-1 combines with J gene TRBJ2-3, with TRBD2 as a possible D gene (5 bases). Trimming left V 6 bases short and J 2 bases short, with 18 bases between. Germline lookup yields CDR1 DFQATT and CDR2 SNEGSKA (reference sequence). This CDR3 contains 15 residues. DNA for the CDR3: TGCAGTGCCCAGCCTAAGAGGGAGCTCACAGATACGCAGTATTTT. Translated: CSAQPKRELTDTQYF.

Written as DNA, the CDR3 is TGTGCCAGCAGGGACTTAACAGGGGGCTCAAATGAAAAACTGTTTTTT. It encodes CASRDLTGGSNEKLFF. The chain is built from TRBV2 and TRBJ1-4; 9 bases match TRBD1. The ends lost 6 bases at V and 5 bases at J; junction bases unmatched: 10. The CDR3 spans 16 residues. Germline V gene lookup returns CDR1 SNHLY and CDR2 FYNNEI.

In its sample, this clonotype was seen a few times. This sequence joins TRBV28 and TRBJ2-5; D gene uncertain. TRBJ2-7 matches the DNA end more closely, so the J call is doubtful. Germline V gene lookup returns CDR1 MDHEN and CDR2 SYDVKM. The CDR3 has 16 residues. CDR3 sequence reads: CASSLPADLFSYEQYF. Here the CDR3 DNA reads TGTGCCAGCAGTTTACCGGCAGACCTTTTCTCCTACGAGCAGTACTTC.

In this sample, this clonotype turned up once. The chain joins TRBV5-1 to TRBJ2-3, with D perhaps TRBD2 (6 bases). CDR1 SGHRS and CDR2 YFSETQ come from the germline V gene. The germline V and J ends were trimmed by 4 bases and 0 bases, with 18 bases remaining between them. This CDR3 has 17 residues. In DNA, the CDR3 is TGCGCCAGCAGCCTCCTAGCGCTCTCACCTAGCACAGATACGCAGTATTTT. Encoded protein: CASSLLALSPSTDTQYF. Drawing the rest from reference TRBV5-1 and TRBJ2-3, the complete variable domain is KAGVTQTPRYLIKTRGQQVTLSCSPISGHRSVSWYQQTPGQGLQFLFEYFSETQRNKGNFPGRFSGRQFSNSRSEMNVSTLELGDSALYLCASSLLALSPSTDTQYFGPGTRLTVL.

The chain has TRBV20-1 and TRBJ2-1, with 10 positions matching TRBD2. CDR1 DFQATT and CDR2 SNEGSKA come from the germline V gene (reference sequence). V gave up 1 base and J gave up 0 bases; unmatched junction bases: 15. The CDR3 has 20 residues. The CDR3 is CSARASLAGDIVGSYNEQFF. Written as DNA, the CDR3 is TGCAGTGCTAGAGCGAGTCTAGCGGGAGACATAGTCGGCTCCTACAATGAGCAGTTCTTC.

This clonotype has only a few counts. V usage is TRBV6-5 and J usage is TRBJ1-6, with 11 positions matching TRBD1. The CDR3 has 15 amino acids. After removal of 2 bases from V and 9 bases from J, the junction contained 3 bases not matched to a gene. The V gene's germline CDR1 is MNHEY and CDR2 SVGAGI. CDR3 sequence (DNA): TGTGCCAGCAGTTACATAGGGACAGGGGGTTCACCCCTCCACTTT. Protein: CASSYIGTGGSPLHF.